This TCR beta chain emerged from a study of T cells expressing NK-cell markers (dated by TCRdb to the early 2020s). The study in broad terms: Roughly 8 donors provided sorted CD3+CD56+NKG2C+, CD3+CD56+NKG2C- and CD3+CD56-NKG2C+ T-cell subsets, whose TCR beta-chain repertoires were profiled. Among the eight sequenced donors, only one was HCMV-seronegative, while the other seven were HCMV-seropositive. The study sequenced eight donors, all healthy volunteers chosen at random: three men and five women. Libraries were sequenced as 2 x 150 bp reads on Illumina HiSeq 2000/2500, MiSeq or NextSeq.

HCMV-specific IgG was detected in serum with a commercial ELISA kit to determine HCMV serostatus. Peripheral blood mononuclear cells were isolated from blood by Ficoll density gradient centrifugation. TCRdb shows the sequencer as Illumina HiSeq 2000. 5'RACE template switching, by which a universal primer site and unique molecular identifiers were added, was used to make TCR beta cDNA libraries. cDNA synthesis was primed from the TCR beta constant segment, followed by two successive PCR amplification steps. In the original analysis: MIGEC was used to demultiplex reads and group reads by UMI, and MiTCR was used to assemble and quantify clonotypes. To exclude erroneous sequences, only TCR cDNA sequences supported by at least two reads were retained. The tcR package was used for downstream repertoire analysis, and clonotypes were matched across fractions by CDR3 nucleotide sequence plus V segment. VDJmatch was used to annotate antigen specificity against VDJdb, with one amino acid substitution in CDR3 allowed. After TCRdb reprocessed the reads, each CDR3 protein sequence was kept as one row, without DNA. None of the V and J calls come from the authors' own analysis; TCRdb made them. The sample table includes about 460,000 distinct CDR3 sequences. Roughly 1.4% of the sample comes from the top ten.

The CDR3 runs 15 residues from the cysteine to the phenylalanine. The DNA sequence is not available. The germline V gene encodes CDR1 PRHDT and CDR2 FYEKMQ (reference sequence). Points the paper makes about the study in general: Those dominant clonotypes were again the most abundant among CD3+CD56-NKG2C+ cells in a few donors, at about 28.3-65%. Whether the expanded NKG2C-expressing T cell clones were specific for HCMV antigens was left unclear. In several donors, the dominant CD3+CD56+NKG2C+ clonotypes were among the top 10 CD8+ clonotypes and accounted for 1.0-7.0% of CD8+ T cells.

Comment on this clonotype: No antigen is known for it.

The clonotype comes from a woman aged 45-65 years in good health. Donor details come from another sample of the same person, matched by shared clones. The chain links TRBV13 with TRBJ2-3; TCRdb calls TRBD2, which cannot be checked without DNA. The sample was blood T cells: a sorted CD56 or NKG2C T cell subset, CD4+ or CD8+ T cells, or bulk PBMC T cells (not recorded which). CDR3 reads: CASSLSSSGTDTQYF.